The clone carrying this T cell receptor beta chain was seen only a few times. Time point given: week 3, after first cycle of checkpoint inhibitor. Samples come from before therapy and from week 3 after the first blockade cycle. Prior systemic cancer therapy, immunosuppressant use and other active malignancies excluded patients. J was trimmed by 7 bases and V by 4 bases; bases with no gene match: 13. The CDR3 runs 15 residues. Per germline, CDR1 SGHRS and CDR2 YFSETQ. The entry originates in a study of blood T cell dynamics during melanoma immunotherapy. The wider study: First-line therapy was either pembrolizumab or nivolumab with ipilimumab for metastatic melanoma.

Assay used: immunoSEQ multiplex PCR; TCRdb lists only in-frame clones, some missing. The sample contains roughly 6,700 clones, approximately 81% of which appear only once. This TCR came from a human donor with melanoma. Some clones in this sample may be carry-over from other donors' samples. The input for sequencing was blood, taken from a patient treated with checkpoint blockade. The rearrangement joins TRBV5-1 to TRBJ1-2, with 7 bases identical to TRBD1. The CDR3 loop is CASSLNRDSWGGYTF. The CDR3 DNA reads as TGCGCCAGCAGCCTCAACCGGGACAGCTGGGGTGGCTACACCTTC.